The 12 T cell receptor beta chains below come from one sample, sequenced in a study of blood T cells in healthy people across ages. Primers used in a second PCR of about 6 to 11 cycles were a sample-barcoded 5' primer and a J-beta primer mix. Each CDR3 protein is one row after TCRdb ran MiXCR on the 5' RACE reads. Among 850,000 to 1,300,000 distinct CDR3 sequences listed, 40% to 55% were seen once. The sequencing sample was made of blood. The receptors were gathered from a woman aged 60-70 years in good health.

The rearrangement uses TRBV29-1 and TRBJ2-5, with a weak D call TRBD2 (6 bases). The V gene's germline CDR1 is SQVTM and CDR2 ANQGSEA. This CDR3 is 15 amino acids long. The V gene lost 7 bases and the J gene lost 3 bases, with 21 bases spanning the gap. The CDR3 region has the DNA TGCAGCGCCGGGGGTTTAGGGCTGATGGAAGAGACCCAGTACTTC. Translating gives CSAGGLGLMEETQYF.

This clonotype showed up just once. The V and J genes are TRBV28 and TRBJ2-1; D unclear. This CDR3 has 15 amino acids. V gave up 6 bases and J gave up 3 bases, with 15 bases separating them. Germline V gives CDR1 MDHEN, CDR2 SYDVKM. The CDR3 bases are TGTGCCAGCAGCCGTGGGATTAGCAGCTACAATGAGCAGTTCTTC. It specifies CASSRGISSYNEQFF. The entire variable domain, with the rest obtained from reference TRBV28 and TRBJ2-1, is as follows: DVKVTQSSRYLVKRTGEKVFLECVQDMDHENMFWYRQDPGLGLRLIYFSYDVKMKEKGDIPEGYSVSREKKERFSLILESASTNQTSMYLCASSRGISSYNEQFFGPGTRLTVL.

This clonotype was observed a few times. The J gene is TRBJ2-5, the V gene TRBV7-6; D gene unclear. The J call is doubtful: the DNA matches TRBJ2-7 better. CDR1 and CDR2 from the germline V gene are SGHVS and FNYEAQ. This CDR3 comprises 14 residues. CDR3 region: CASTKRASDYEQYF. CDR3 nucleotides: TGTGCCAGCACCAAACGGGCTAGTGACTACGAGCAGTACTTC.

This chain connects TRBV20-1 to TRBJ2-4; D is possibly TRBD2 (7 bases). Trimming took 5 bases from V and 1 from J, leaving 21 bases between them. Germline CDR1 is DFQATT and CDR2 is SNEGSKA (reference sequence). The CDR3 covers 17 residues. In DNA form, the CDR3 reads TGCAGTGCTTTAAGGGCTTGGGGGGGCGCTGCCAAAAACATTCAGTACTTC. The encoded protein is CSALRAWGGAAKNIQYF.

This sequence joins TRBV6-5 and TRBJ2-1, with 9 bases identical to TRBD1. V was clipped by 8 bases and J by 7 bases; unmatched bases: 12. The CDR3 covers 15 residues. Germline lookup yields CDR1 MNHEY and CDR2 SVGAGI. The CDR3 sequence is CASRTSGQGKNEQFF. DNA of the CDR3: TGTGCCAGCCGCACCAGTGGACAGGGGAAGAATGAGCAGTTCTTC.

There are a few counts of this clonotype. The J gene is TRBJ2-3, the V gene TRBV9; 10 bases agree with TRBD2. With V trimmed by 3 bases and J by 2 bases, 9 bases remained unmatched. The CDR3 is 17 residues long. Germline V gene sequence: CDR1 SGDLS, CDR2 YYNGEE. CDR3 amino acids: CASSALAGVHDTDTQYF. The CDR3 DNA reads as TGTGCCAGCAGCGCCCTAGCGGGAGTGCATGACACAGATACGCAGTATTTT.

This clonotype was seen a handful of times. V usage is TRBV4-2 and J usage is TRBJ2-1; 12 nucleotides agree with TRBD2. The CDR3 is made up of 14 amino acids. Germline assignment: CDR1 LGHNA and CDR2 YNFKEQ. Germline trimming cut 9 bases from V and 5 bases from J; bases unmatched to any gene: 5. In DNA form, the CDR3 reads TGTGCCAGTTCTAGCGGGAGGGGGGACAATGAGCAGTTCTTC. This codes for CASSSGRGDNEQFF.

The chain carries TRBV6-1 and TRBJ2-1, with TRBD2 matching 11 bases. The ends lost 11 bases at V and 8 bases at J; junction bases unmatched: 8. Germline values: CDR1 MNHNS, CDR2 SASEGT. The CDR3 is 13 amino acids. The CDR3 loop reads CAGRVSGRDEQFF. CDR3 bases: TGTGCCGGTCGCGTTAGCGGGAGGGATGAGCAGTTCTTC.

The chain combines TRBV12-3 or TRBV12-4 with TRBJ1-2; 7 bases are shared with TRBD1. CDR3 length: 13 residues. The V segment lost 6 bases and the J segment 3 bases; nucleotides outside the gene matches: 4. The CDR3 region is CASSARGDYGYTF. CDR3 sequence (DNA): TGTGCCAGCAGCGCCAGGGGGGACTATGGCTACACCTTC.

This clonotype was found many times. V usage is TRBV6-6 and J usage is TRBJ2-7; perhaps D is TRBD1 or TRBD2 (5 bases each). The V end lost 4 bases, the J end lost 5 bases, and 18 bases lay between the germline ends. Germline CDR1 MNHNY, CDR2 SVGAGI (reference sequence). This CDR3 comprises 15 residues. Here the CDR3 DNA reads TGTGCCAGCAGTTCGCCCGTGGGGGTCAGAGACGAGCAGTACTTC. Amino acid sequence: CASSSPVGVRDEQYF.

The count of this clonotype is one. CDR3 nucleotide sequence: TGTGCCAGCAGCCCAGACGAGGCCCGGAACACCGGGGAGCTGTTTTTT. Amino acids: CASSPDEARNTGELFF. The rearrangement joins TRBV27 to TRBJ2-2; D is unresolved. V lost 6 bases to trimming and J lost 1 base, with 15 bases between them. Per germline, CDR1 MNHEY and CDR2 SMNVEV (reference sequence). CDR3 length: 16 amino acids.

This clonotype was counted at least ten times. The chain recombines TRBV12-3 or TRBV12-4 with TRBJ2-7; 8 nucleotides agree with TRBD2. The CDR3 covers 14 residues. After removal of 5 bases from V and 0 bases from J, the junction contained 3 bases not matched to a gene. The CDR3 protein is CASSRGGGSYEQYF. DNA for the CDR3: TGTGCCAGCAGTCGGGGGGGGGGCTCCTACGAGCAGTACTTC.